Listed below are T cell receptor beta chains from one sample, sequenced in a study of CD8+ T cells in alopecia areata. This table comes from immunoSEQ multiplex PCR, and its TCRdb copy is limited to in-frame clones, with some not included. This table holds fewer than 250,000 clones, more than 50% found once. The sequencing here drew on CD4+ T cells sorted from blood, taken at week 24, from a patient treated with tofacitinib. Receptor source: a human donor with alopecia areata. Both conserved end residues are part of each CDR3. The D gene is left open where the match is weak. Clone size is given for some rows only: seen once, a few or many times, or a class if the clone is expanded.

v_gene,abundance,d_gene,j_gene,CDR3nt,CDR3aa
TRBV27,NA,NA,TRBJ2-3,TGTGCCAGCAGTACCCTGGGCGGGGCCCGCACAGATACGCAGTATTTT,CASSTLGGARTDTQYF
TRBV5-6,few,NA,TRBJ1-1,TGTGCCAGCAGCTTGCTTGGGCCCGGCGGCACTGAAGCTTTCTTT,CASSLLGPGGTEAFF
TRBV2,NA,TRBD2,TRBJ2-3,TGTGCCAGCAGACGTCTAGCGGGGGGGCCCGTAGATACGCAGTATTTT,CASRRLAGGPVDTQYF
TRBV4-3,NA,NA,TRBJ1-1,TGCGCCAGCAGCCAGGACTACAGTAACACTGAAGCTTTCTTT,CASSQDYSNTEAFF
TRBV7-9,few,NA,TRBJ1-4,TGTGCCAGCAGCCTTCGGGGGACCCTGAGTGAAAAACTGTTTTTT,CASSLRGTLSEKLFF
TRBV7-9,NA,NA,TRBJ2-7,TGTGCCAGCAGGGGGTCAGGGGTTGACGAGCAGTACTTC,CASRGSGVDEQYF
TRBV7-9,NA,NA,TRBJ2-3,TGTGCCAGCAGCTTAGCTGGGGGAAGGACAGATACGCAGTATTTT,CASSLAGGRTDTQYF
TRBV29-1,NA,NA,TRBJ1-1,TGCAGTGTTCGCGGAAACACTGAAGCTTTCTTT,CSVRGNTEAFF
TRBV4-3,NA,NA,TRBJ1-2,TGCGCCAGCAGCCCCGCGGGAGTCAATGGCTACACCTTC,CASSPAGVNGYTF
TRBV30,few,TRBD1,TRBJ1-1,TGTGCCTGGAGTCCAGGGGGGACTGAAGCTTTCTTT,CAWSPGGTEAFF
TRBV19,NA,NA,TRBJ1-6,TGTGCCAGTAACACGGGACACCAACAACCCCTCCACTTT,CASNTGHQQPLHF
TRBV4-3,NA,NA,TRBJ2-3,TGCGCCAGCAGCCAACTTTACCGGGAAGTCGCAGATACGCAGTATTTT,CASSQLYREVADTQYF
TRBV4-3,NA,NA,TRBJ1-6,TGCGCCAGCAGCCAAGAACCTACCGGGACCAACAGGTCACCCCTCCACTTT,CASSQEPTGTNRSPLHF
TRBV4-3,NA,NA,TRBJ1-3,TGCGCCAGCAGCCCCCAGGTTTCTGGAAACACCATATATTTT,CASSPQVSGNTIYF
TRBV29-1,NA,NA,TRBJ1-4,TGCAGCGCCTCTTTCCTGGAGACGGTGTTTTTT,CSASFLETVFF
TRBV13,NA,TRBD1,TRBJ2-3,TGTGCCAGCAGCAAGTGGACAGGGGGCGTAGATACGCAGTATTTT,CASSKWTGGVDTQYF
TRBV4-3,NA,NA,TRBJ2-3,TGCGCCAGCAGCCAAGATAGGTACACAGATACGCAGTATTTT,CASSQDRYTDTQYF
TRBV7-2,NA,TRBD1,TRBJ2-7,TGTGCCAGCACGGACAGGGTGAACTACGAGCAGTACTTC,CASTDRVNYEQYF
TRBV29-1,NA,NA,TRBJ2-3,TGCAGCGTTGATTCCGTGAAGACCTTCACAGATACGCAGTATTTT,CSVDSVKTFTDTQYF
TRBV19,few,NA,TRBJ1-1,TGTGCCAGTCACCTCCGAAAGGGACATGCTAACACTGAAGCTTTCTTT,CASHLRKGHANTEAFF
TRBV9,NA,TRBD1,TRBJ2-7,TGTGCCAGCAGCGTGGGACAGTGGAACTTCTACGAGCAGTACTTC,CASSVGQWNFYEQYF
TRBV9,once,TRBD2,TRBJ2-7,TGTGCCAGCAGCGTAGGGGATGCGGCTAGCGGGGGTCACGAGCAGTACTTC,CASSVGDAASGGHEQYF
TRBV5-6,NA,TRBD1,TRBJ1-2,TGTGCCAGCAGCTCCGGGACAGCTAACTATGGCTACACCTTC,CASSSGTANYGYTF
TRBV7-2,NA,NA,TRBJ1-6,TGTGCCAGCAGCGCCACATGGCCAAATTCACCCCTCCACTTT,CASSATWPNSPLHF
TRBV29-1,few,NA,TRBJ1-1,TGCAGCGTTGAACGACAGGTCAACACTGAAGCTTTCTTT,CSVERQVNTEAFF
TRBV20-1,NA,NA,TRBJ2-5,TGCAGTGCGACGCAAGAGACCCAGTACTTC,CSATQETQYF
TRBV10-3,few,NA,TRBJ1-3,TGTGCCATCACATCGTTTCCCTCTGGAAACACCATATATTTT,CAITSFPSGNTIYF
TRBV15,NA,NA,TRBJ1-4,TGTGCCACAACCAAAGGAAGGAGTAATGAAAAACTGTTTTTT,CATTKGRSNEKLFF
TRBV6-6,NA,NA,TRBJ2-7,TGTGCCAGCAACACTTTTGGTAGCGGTTCCTCCTACGAGCAGTACTTC,CASNTFGSGSSYEQYF
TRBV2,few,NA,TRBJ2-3,TGTGCCAGCGGCGAAGCGGATCGCACAGATACGCAGTATTTT,CASGEADRTDTQYF
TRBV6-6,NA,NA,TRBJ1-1,TGTGCCAGCAGAGTTGGGTATGAAGCTTTCTTT,CASRVGYEAFF
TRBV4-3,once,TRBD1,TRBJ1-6,TGCGCCAGCAGACTGGACAGGGAACGAGAGTCACCCCTCCACTTT,CASRLDRERESPLHF
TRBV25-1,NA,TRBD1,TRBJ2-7,TGTGCCAGCGCCCGGGAGGGACAGGGGTCCTACGAGCAGTACTTC,CASAREGQGSYEQYF
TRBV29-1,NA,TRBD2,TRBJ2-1,TGCAGCGCCGAACCCGGGACTATCTACAATGAGCAGTTCTTC,CSAEPGTIYNEQFF
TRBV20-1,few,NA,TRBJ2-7,TGCAGTGGGACCGATTCCTACGAGCAGTACTTC,CSGTDSYEQYF
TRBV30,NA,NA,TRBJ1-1,TGTGCCTGGAGCACCTTGAACACTGAAGCTTTCTTT,CAWSTLNTEAFF
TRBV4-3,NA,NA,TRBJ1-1,TGCGCCAGCAGCCAATTCTGGTCTGGGATTGGGGGCACTGAAGCTTTCTTT,CASSQFWSGIGGTEAFF